This entry describes one T cell receptor beta chain. These data belong to a study of blood T cell repertoires in COVID-19. Study context: COVID-19 samples, acute and convalescent, were from the United States, Italy and Spain. Sources were T cells, B-cell-depleted T cells, or PBMCs; the material itself was cDNA or gDNA.

TCRdb's copy holds only in-frame clones and misses some; the assay was immunoSEQ multiplex PCR. The sample carries fewer than 300,000 clones, roughly 84% recorded once. CDR3 size: 13 residues. CDR1 is SGHDT, CDR2 YYEEEE, per germline. V lost 4 bases, J lost 8 bases, and 5 bases stayed unmatched. This TCR derives from a woman younger than 35 with acute or convalescent COVID-19. Source material: peripheral blood. V and J are TRBV5-6 and TRBJ1-4; TRBD1 agrees at 7 bases. The CDR3 sequence is CASSGSQGEKLFF. In DNA, the CDR3 is TGTGCCAGCAGCGGCTCACAGGGGGAAAAACTGTTTTTT. The full variable domain, with the rest looked up from reference TRBV5-6 and TRBJ1-4, is DAGVTQSPTHLIKTRGQQVTLRCSPKSGHDTVSWYQQALGQGPQFIFQYYEEEERQRGNFPDRFSGHQFPNYSSELNVNALLLGDSALYLCASSGSQGEKLFFGSGTQLSVL.